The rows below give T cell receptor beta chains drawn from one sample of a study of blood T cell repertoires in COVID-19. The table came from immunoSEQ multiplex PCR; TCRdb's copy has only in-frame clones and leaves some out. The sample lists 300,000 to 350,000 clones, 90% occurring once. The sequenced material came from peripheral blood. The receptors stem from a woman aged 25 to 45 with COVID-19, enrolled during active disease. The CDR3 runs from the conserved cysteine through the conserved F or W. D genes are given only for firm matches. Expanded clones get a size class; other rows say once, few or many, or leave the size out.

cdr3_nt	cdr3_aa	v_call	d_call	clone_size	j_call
TGTGCCAGCACCAAAGGACAGGGCGGCACCGGGGAGCTGTTTTTT	CASTKGQGGTGELFF	TRBV9	TRBD1	few	TRBJ2-2
TGTGCCAGCAGCTTAGGTCCTCCTAATTCACCCCTCCACTTT	CASSLGPPNSPLHF	TRBV11-2	-	-	TRBJ1-6
TGCAGTGCTAGTGTCACAGTGAGCAATCAGCCCCAGCATTTT	CSASVTVSNQPQHF	TRBV20-1	-	-	TRBJ1-5
TGTGCCAGCAGTCCTGACGGAGTCGCGGTAGAGACCCAGTACTTC	CASSPDGVAVETQYF	TRBV28	-	-	TRBJ2-5
TGCGCCAGCAGCTCAGATAGCAATCAGCCCCAGCATTTT	CASSSDSNQPQHF	TRBV5-1	-	few	TRBJ1-5
TGCGCCAGCAGCTTACCCGGGACAGGGGGGGATGGCTACACCTTC	CASSLPGTGGDGYTF	TRBV5-1	TRBD1	-	TRBJ1-2
TGTGCCAGCAGGTACACCGGGACATTAAAGTACGAGCAGTACTTC	CASRYTGTLKYEQYF	TRBV2	-	once	TRBJ2-7
TGTGCCAGCTCCCGACTAGCGCCGTCCTACAATGAGCAGTTCTTC	CASSRLAPSYNEQFF	TRBV11-2	TRBD2	-	TRBJ2-1
TGTGCCAGCAGCCAATACAGGGGAGATACGCAGTATTTT	CASSQYRGDTQYF	TRBV3-1/TRBV3-2	TRBD1	once	TRBJ2-3
TGTGCCAGTAGTATGTTCCGGGGAGATACGCAGTATTTT	CASSMFRGDTQYF	TRBV19	-	once	TRBJ2-3
TGTGCCGTAAGTGAAGCGGATCAGCCCCAGCATTTT	CAVSEADQPQHF	TRBV19	-	-	TRBJ1-5
TGTGCCACCAACACCGGGACTAGCGTTACGGGTGAGCAGTTCTTC	CATNTGTSVTGEQFF	TRBV24-1	TRBD2	-	TRBJ2-1
TGCGCCAGCAGTAAGAGGGGGGACAGGGTCTCTGGAAACACCATATATTTT	CASSKRGDRVSGNTIYF	TRBV10-2	TRBD1	-	TRBJ1-3
TGCGCCAGCAGCCAAGATCGGGGACAGGGAGGGAAAGCAGGAAACACCATATATTTT	CASSQDRGQGGKAGNTIYF	TRBV4-1	TRBD1	-	TRBJ1-3
TGTGCCAGCTCCGACTCGGGAGGTGGAGATACGCAGTATTTT	CASSDSGGGDTQYF	TRBV5-4	TRBD2	-	TRBJ2-3
TGTGCCAGCAGGAATAGCGGGAGACTTGATACGCAGTATTTT	CASRNSGRLDTQYF	TRBV6-5	TRBD2	-	TRBJ2-3
TGCGCCAGCAGCTTGGGGATTCAGATGGGAGATGAAAAACTGTTTTTT	CASSLGIQMGDEKLFF	TRBV5-1	-	-	TRBJ1-4
TGTGCCAGCAGCCAAGGGGCTAGCGGGAGGGCCCCCTACGAGCAGTACTTC	CASSQGASGRAPYEQYF	TRBV4-2	TRBD2	-	TRBJ2-7
TGTGCCAGCTCCTACAGGGTCCTTCAGGACGAGCAGTACTTC	CASSYRVLQDEQYF	TRBV2	-	-	TRBJ2-7
TGCAGCGTAAGAATGTCCGGGGTTCCCTACGAGCAGTACTTC	CSVRMSGVPYEQYF	TRBV29-1	-	-	TRBJ2-7